The 11 T cell receptor beta chains below all came from one sample that was sequenced in a study of cytomegalovirus exposure and HLA in healthy donors. The data were produced by immunoSEQ multiplex PCR, yet TCRdb's version contains in-frame clones alone and is incomplete. The sample has more than 75,000 clones, approximately 93% seen once. The sequencing input was PBMCs. The source is a man younger than 35 in good health and CMV-seronegative.

The table lists this clone with a count of one. This chain links TRBV15 with TRBJ1-2; possible D gene TRBD1, 6 bases. The CDR3 sequence is 15 residues long. CDR1 LNHNV and CDR2 YYDKDF come from the germline V gene (reference sequence). V was pared by 1 base and J by 4 bases, with 13 bases between. The CDR3 nucleotides read TGTGCCACCAGCAGAGTTTCAGGGGCCACCTATGGCTACACCTTC. This translates into CATSRVSGATYGYTF.

The rearrangement joins TRBV10-3 to TRBJ2-5; no reliable D call. The CDR3 length is 13 residues. V was pared by 7 bases and J by 1 base, with 10 bases between. Germline V gene lookup returns CDR1 ENHRY and CDR2 SYGVKD. CDR3 amino acids: CAINQAAQETQYF. The CDR3 nucleotides read TGTGCCATCAACCAGGCCGCCCAAGAGACCCAGTACTTC.

The V gene is TRBV30, the J gene TRBJ2-7; weak D call: TRBD1 (6 bases). V dropped 3 bases and J dropped 1 base, with 7 bases sitting between them. Germline CDR1 reads GTSNPN; CDR2 reads SVGIG (reference sequence). The CDR3 loop spans 12 amino acids. The CDR3 DNA sequence: TGTGCCTGGAGACAGGGATCCTACGAGCAGTACTTC. It specifies CAWRQGSYEQYF.

This clone was counted a single time. This chain joins TRBV6-5 and TRBJ1-2, with a weak D call TRBD1 (5 bases). V gave up 6 bases and J gave up 13 bases, with 21 bases separating them. The CDR3 runs to 13 residues. Germline loops: CDR1 MNHEY, CDR2 SVGAGI. The CDR3 sequence: CASSPWPGPRGTF. In nucleotides, the CDR3 is TGTGCCAGCAGCCCTTGGCCAGGACCAAGGGGCACCTTC.

The CDR3 sequence: CASSPFGAGMGNQPQHF. The CDR3, as DNA: TGTGCCAGCAGCCCATTCGGGGCGGGAATGGGGAATCAGCCCCAGCATTTT. This rearrangement joins TRBV11-2 to TRBJ1-5; perhaps TRBD1 as D (5 bases). Germline CDR1 reads SGHAT; CDR2 reads FQNNGV. V was shortened by 5 bases and J by 4 bases, with 21 bases between the two germline ends. The CDR3 loop spans 17 amino acids.

This chain uses TRBV29-1 with TRBJ2-1, with 7 nucleotides matching TRBD2. The CDR3 is 15 residues long. Germline loops: CDR1 SQVTM, CDR2 ANQGSEA. J was trimmed by 0 bases and V by 7 bases; bases with no gene match: 9. The CDR3 DNA sequence: TGCAGCGCGGGAGCGGGGTCCAGCTCCTACAATGAGCAGTTCTTC. The encoded protein is CSAGAGSSSYNEQFF.

With respect to this clone: An end of the junction differs from the germline gene, which may be a read error. The chain uses TRBV30 and TRBJ1-1; D is perhaps TRBD1 (6 bases). The germline CDR1 and CDR2 sequences are GTSNPN and SVGIG (reference sequence). This CDR3 comprises 13 residues. The CDR3 is CSASTGVNTEAFF. The CDR3 DNA follows: TGCAGCGCCTCGACAGGCGTGAACACTGAAGCTTTCTTT.

The chain is built from TRBV2 and TRBJ1-1, with TRBD1 identical over 10 bases. CDR1 and CDR2 from the germline V gene are SNHLY and FYNNEI. This CDR3 is 16 amino acids long. With V trimmed by 4 bases and J by 2 bases, 7 bases remained unmatched. CDR3: CASSGVGQGTNTEAFF. CDR3 bases: TGTGCCAGCAGTGGAGTGGGACAGGGGACCAACACTGAAGCTTTCTTT.

CDR3 DNA: TGTGCCAGTACCCTTAGCGGGAGGAGAGGTAACACCGGGGAGCTGTTTTTT. Amino acids: CASTLSGRRGNTGELFF. The rearrangement uses TRBV19 and TRBJ2-2; 10 nucleotides agree with TRBD2. This CDR3 has 17 residues. Trimming cost V 7 bases and J 2 bases; bases outside gene matches: 10. CDR1 and CDR2 (germline): LNHDA, SQIVND (reference sequence).

This chain connects TRBV4-2 to TRBJ1-6, with 9 bases matching TRBD1. CDR3 length: 18 residues. CDR1 is LGHNA and CDR2 is YNFKEQ in the germline V gene. J lost 6 bases, V lost 3 bases, and 12 bases had no gene match. The DNA of the CDR3 is TGTGCCAGCAGCCAGCGTGAACTTACGACAGGGGGTAATTCACCCCTCCACTTT. The encoded protein is CASSQRELTTGGNSPLHF.

The chain employs TRBV30 and TRBJ1-1, with 7 bases fitting TRBD1. The CDR3 spans 13 residues. Germline V gene data show CDR1 as GTSNPN and CDR2 as SVGIG (reference sequence). J lost 0 bases, V lost 4 bases, and 2 bases had no gene match. CDR3 sequence reads: CAWMTGMNTEAFF. The CDR3 bases are TGTGCCTGGATGACAGGGATGAACACTGAAGCTTTCTTT.